The 11 T cell receptor beta chains listed next were all sequenced from one sample in a study of beta chain features in type 1 diabetes. Sequencing targeted expressed TCRB transcripts, as all isolated RNA had been reverse transcribed. Sequencing used immunoSEQ multiplex PCR; TCRdb keeps in-frame clones, though not all of them. The data hold 810,000 or so clones, with 15% to 20% observed a single time. Sequencing was done on a sample of naive CD4+ T cells from blood. The receptor set was obtained from a woman aged 18-35 years in good health.

This clone showed up just a few times. The V call is TRBV28, the J call TRBJ2-1; D is perhaps TRBD1 or TRBD2 (5 bases each). The CDR3 loop spans 15 amino acids. The V gene's germline CDR1 is MDHEN and CDR2 SYDVKM. V was pared by 4 bases and J by 4 bases, with 14 bases between. The CDR3 spells CASSSAGAWYNEQFF. The DNA of the CDR3 is TGTGCCAGCAGTTCAGCCGGGGCTTGGTACAATGAGCAGTTCTTC.

V is TRBV6-5 and J is TRBJ2-1; D is undetermined. There are 13 residues in the CDR3. Deletions cut 6 bases from V and 9 bases from J, with 15 bases between. Germline V gene data show CDR1 as MNHEY and CDR2 as SVGAGI. CDR3 bases: TGTGCCAGCAGGGTCTCAGTTTTGGGTGAGCAGTTCTTC. The encoded protein is CASRVSVLGEQFF.

The sample holds a few counts of this clone. The J gene is TRBJ2-6, the V gene TRBV6-6; D is undetermined. Per the germline V gene, CDR1 is MNHNY and CDR2 is SVGAGI (reference sequence). Trimming pared 2 bases from V and 1 base from J, leaving 6 bases between. This CDR3 has 15 residues. CDR3: CASSYTLSGANVLTF. The CDR3 DNA sequence: TGTGCCAGCAGTTACACCTTATCTGGGGCCAACGTCCTGACTTTC.

The chain has TRBV2 and TRBJ1-5, with 10 positions matching TRBD1. CDR1 SNHLY and CDR2 FYNNEI come from the germline V gene. The CDR3 runs 13 residues. V was pared by 5 bases and J by 6 bases, with 1 base of the junction left unmatched. The CDR3, as DNA: TGTGCCAGCAGTTGGACAGGGGGTCAGCCCCAGCATTTT. It codes for CASSWTGGQPQHF. Full variable domain (remainder filled in from reference TRBV2 and TRBJ1-5): EPEVTQTPSHQVTQMGQEVILRCVPISNHLYFYWYRQILGQKVEFLVSFYNNEISEKSEIFDDQFSVERPDGSNFTLKIRSTKLEDSAMYFCASSWTGGQPQHFGDGTRLSIL.

This clone was seen a handful of times. This chain uses TRBV15 with TRBJ2-5; D gene ambiguous. Germline V gene lookup returns CDR1 LNHNV and CDR2 YYDKDF (reference sequence). CDR3 size: 14 residues. The V end was cut by 1 base, the J end by 4 bases, with 10 bases between. The CDR3 nucleotides read TGTGCCACCAGCAGAGTGCATTGGGGAGAGACCCAGTACTTC. This sequence encodes CATSRVHWGETQYF.

The V call is TRBV7-9, the J call TRBJ1-1; D is uncertain. Trimming cost V 1 base and J 5 bases, with 11 bases left between them. This CDR3 contains 14 residues. Germline V gene data show CDR1 as SEHNR and CDR2 as FQNEAQ (reference sequence). CDR3 protein: CASSLGGPGTEAFF. The CDR3 DNA reads as TGTGCCAGCAGCTTAGGTGGGCCTGGGACTGAAGCTTTCTTT.

This clone has a handful of counts. The chain combines TRBV6-6 with TRBJ2-5; no firm D call. Looked up from germline, CDR1 is MNHNY and CDR2 is SVGAGI (reference sequence). The CDR3 is made up of 14 amino acids. V lost 4 bases to trimming and J lost 2 bases, with 11 bases between them. The CDR3 region has the DNA TGTGCCAGCAGTTCCAGTTACCCTCAAGAGACCCAGTACTTC. This codes for CASSSSYPQETQYF.

The sample holds a few counts of this clone. The chain has TRBV13 and TRBJ2-1; 8 bases are a match to TRBD2. Germline CDR1 is PRHDT and CDR2 is FYEKMQ (reference sequence). The CDR3 runs 14 residues. V lost 3 bases to trimming and J lost 8 bases; unmatched junction nucleotides: 6. In DNA form, the CDR3 reads TGTGCCAGCAGCTTGCGCGGACTAGCCCATGAGCAGTTCTTC. This codes for CASSLRGLAHEQFF.

This rearrangement joins TRBV7-3 to TRBJ2-3; 10 bases are shared with TRBD1. From germline, CDR1 is SGHTA and CDR2 FQGTGA. The CDR3 has 14 residues. V trimming: 4 bases; J trimming: 5 bases; junction bases outside the gene matches: 3. The CDR3 DNA reads TGTGCCAGCAGCTCGGACAGGGGGAGAGATACGCAGTATTTT. It translates to CASSSDRGRDTQYF.

The V gene is TRBV2, the J gene TRBJ1-1; D remains ambiguous. This CDR3 region has 14 residues. Trimming took 8 bases from V and 6 from J, leaving 19 bases between them. Germline lookup yields CDR1 SNHLY and CDR2 FYNNEI. The CDR3 DNA is TGTGCCAGCCAGGACGTATCAACAAGGGCTGAAGCTTTCTTT. It yields the protein CASQDVSTRAEAFF.

The gene calls are TRBV4-2 and TRBJ2-1; D is perhaps TRBD2 (6 bases). This CDR3 comprises 16 residues. V was cut by 2 bases and J by 2 bases, with 13 bases left in between. Germline loops: CDR1 LGHNA, CDR2 YNFKEQ. DNA for the CDR3: TGTGCCAGCAGCCAAAGCTCAGGGAGGCCCTACAATGAGCAGTTCTTC. It is translated as CASSQSSGRPYNEQFF.